The 3 T cell receptor beta chains in this list originate from one sample, sequenced in a study of early T cells in non-severe SARS-CoV-2 infection (dated by TCRdb to about 2021). Library preparation used 5' RACE. The sequencing machine was a NextSeq 500. The public reads were quality trimmed at Q25 with fastp and then assembled into clones with MiXCR by TCRdb, keeping productive beta chains. Every CDR3 protein is listed once, alongside the most common genes and DNA of its rows. A total of over 55,000 distinct CDR3 sequences appear in this sample, under 15% of them only once. Around 1.3% of the sample goes to the ten largest clones. The specimen sequenced was whole blood. Source of these receptors: an adult who was a healthcare worker with PCR-confirmed SARS-CoV-2 infection or an uninfected control (not recorded which).

At least ten counts were recorded for this clonotype. The gene calls are TRBV7-8 and TRBJ2-1; the match to TRBD2 covers 7 bases. The CDR3 loop spans 15 amino acids. The trim removed 1 base at V and 4 bases at J, leaving 4 bases unmatched. The germline gives CDR1 SGHVS, CDR2 FQNEAQ. Here the CDR3 DNA reads TGTGCCAGCAGCTTAGGTTCGGGGGGATACAATGAGCAGTTCTTC. Protein: CASSLGSGGYNEQFF.

The table lists this clonotype with many counts. V gene TRBV20-1 combines with J gene TRBJ1-3; 7 nucleotides line up with TRBD1. Germline V gene lookup returns CDR1 DFQATT and CDR2 SNEGSKA (reference sequence). The CDR3 length is 16 residues. Losses at the gene ends were 0 bases for V and 3 bases for J; bases not matched to a gene: 8. CDR3 loop: CSARDPGTAGGNTIYF. The DNA for the CDR3 is TGCAGTGCTAGAGACCCCGGGACAGCGGGTGGAAACACCATATATTTT.

The table lists this clonotype with many counts. J is TRBJ1-3 and V is TRBV20-1; no reliable D call. Germline values: CDR1 DFQATT, CDR2 SNEGSKA (reference sequence). Deletions cut 1 base from V and 4 bases from J, with 14 bases between. This CDR3 is built from 15 residues. The chain's CDR3 is CSARVGGVAGNTIYF. The CDR3 DNA is TGCAGTGCTAGAGTTGGCGGGGTGGCCGGAAACACCATATATTTT.